Below, 25 T cell receptor beta chains from the same sample are listed, as sequenced in a study of shared clonotypes between healthy human individuals. Some clones are missing from TCRdb's copy, which holds only in-frame ones; the method was immunoSEQ multiplex PCR. The table includes over 950,000 clones, approximately 80% detected once. Input material: memory CD4+ T cells from PBMCs. The subset was: CD45RA-negative fraction. These receptors were taken from a man aged 18 to 30 in good health. Some clones in this sample may be carry-over from other donors' samples.

The V gene is TRBV6-1, the J gene TRBJ1-2, with 8 bases aligning to TRBD1. The germline V gene has CDR1 MNHNS and CDR2 SASEGT. The CDR3 covers 13 residues. The V segment lost 3 bases and the J segment 6 bases; nucleotides outside the gene matches: 3. CDR3 coding DNA: TGTGCCAGCAGTGACAGGGGGCAAGATGGCTACACCTTC. Amino acids: CASSDRGQDGYTF.

Regarding this clone: Other DNA sequences of this sample code for an identical CDR3. The chain uses TRBV18 and TRBJ2-7; D unresolved. Germline loops: CDR1 KGHSH, CDR2 LQKENI. Trimming removed 1 base at V and 0 bases at J, with 1 base between. This CDR3 is built from 12 residues. The DNA of the CDR3 is TGTGCCAGCTCACCACTCTCCTACGAGCAGTACTTC. The encoded protein is CASSPLSYEQYF.

The chain recombines TRBV5-1 with TRBJ1-1; D unclear. CDR3 length: 14 amino acids. Trimming stripped 3 bases from V and 1 base from J, with 10 bases between. CDR1 is SGHRS, CDR2 YFSETQ, per germline. Here the CDR3 DNA reads TGCGCCAGCAGCTCTCTTCCCGGGAACACTGAAGCTTTCTTT. Amino acid sequence: CASSSLPGNTEAFF.

The gene calls are TRBV2 and TRBJ2-3; the D gene is possibly TRBD2 (5 bases). The CDR3 covers 15 residues. Per the germline V gene, CDR1 is SNHLY and CDR2 is FYNNEI. With 6 bases removed from V and 3 bases from J, the gap between germline ends came to 16 bases. The CDR3 nucleotides are TGTGCCAGCAGAGCGGAGGTGGGAGTGACAGATACGCAGTATTTT. This translates into CASRAEVGVTDTQYF.

This sequence joins TRBV11-2 and TRBJ2-7; 9 bases agree with TRBD1. V gave up 5 bases and J gave up 7 bases; unmatched junction bases: 15. Germline V gene sequence: CDR1 SGHAT, CDR2 FQNNGV. The CDR3 covers 16 residues. The CDR3 is CASSPRPGTGPWEQYF. The CDR3 DNA reads as TGTGCCAGCAGCCCCCGACCCGGGACAGGGCCTTGGGAGCAGTACTTC.

The sample holds many counts of this clone. The chain carries TRBV7-2 and TRBJ2-5; 8 bases line up with TRBD1. This CDR3 spans 12 amino acids. Per germline, CDR1 SGHTA and CDR2 FQGNSA. Losses at the gene ends were 5 bases for V and 7 bases for J; bases not matched to a gene: 3. The CDR3 here is CASSIQGGTQYF. Written as DNA, the CDR3 is TGTGCCAGCAGCATACAGGGGGGGACCCAGTACTTC.

Note on this clone: At the DNA level, this CDR3 is encoded by other sequences in the same sample as well. The chain couples TRBV28 to TRBJ2-7; D is uncertain. Per the germline V gene, CDR1 is MDHEN and CDR2 is SYDVKM. With 3 bases removed from V and 4 bases from J, the gap between germline ends came to 7 bases. The CDR3 contains 12 residues. The CDR3 DNA reads TGTGCCAGCAGTTTCGGCACGTACGAGCAGTACTTC. Encoded protein: CASSFGTYEQYF.

The chain is built from TRBV9 and TRBJ2-3; TRBD2 matches at 10 bases. The CDR3 runs 15 residues. V lost 1 base and J lost 6; bases outside the gene matches: 5. The V gene's germline CDR1 is SGDLS and CDR2 YYNGEE. CDR3 protein: CASSVLASGSDTQYF. CDR3 DNA sequence: TGTGCCAGCAGCGTATTAGCTAGCGGGAGTGATACGCAGTATTTT. Drawing the rest from reference TRBV9 and TRBJ2-3, the complete variable domain is DSGVTQTPKHLITATGQRVTLRCSPRSGDLSVYWYQQSLDQGLQFLIQYYNGEERAKGNILERFSAQQFPDLHSELNLSSLELGDSALYFCASSVLASGSDTQYFGPGTRLTVL.

This clone was recorded a few times. The chain has TRBV27 and TRBJ2-7; D gene uncertain. Germline loops: CDR1 MNHEY, CDR2 SMNVEV (reference sequence). The CDR3 runs 11 residues. The germline V and J ends were trimmed by 2 bases and 6 bases, with 5 bases remaining between them. This CDR3 is CASSLTPEQYF. The CDR3 nucleotides are TGTGCCAGCAGTTTAACCCCCGAGCAGTACTTC.

On this clone itself: The junction departs from the called germline gene at one end, perhaps through a read error. V gene TRBV10-3 combines with J gene TRBJ1-2; 7 bases are a match to TRBD1. CDR3 length: 14 amino acids. CDR1 and CDR2 (germline): ENHRY, SYGVKD. The CDR3 DNA reads TGTGCCATCACCCAGGGCCAGGGGGATGGTGGCTGCACCTTC. This encodes CAITQGQGDGGCTF.

This chain connects TRBV27 to TRBJ2-1; 10 bases are a match to TRBD2. V trimming: 5 bases; J trimming: 4 bases; junction bases outside the gene matches: 8. CDR3 length: 16 amino acids. The germline CDR1 and CDR2 sequences are MNHEY and SMNVEV (reference sequence). The CDR3 coding sequence is TGTGCCAGCAGTCAACTAGCGGGAAGGGGGTACAATGAGCAGTTCTTC. Translating it yields CASSQLAGRGYNEQFF.

This clone was observed once. CDR3 sequence reads: CAAVKDLSGNTIYF. The DNA of the CDR3 is TGTGCTGCGGTTAAAGACCTCTCTGGAAACACCATATATTTT. The chain couples TRBV28 to TRBJ1-3; D is ambiguous. Looked up from germline, CDR1 is MDHEN and CDR2 is SYDVKM. The CDR3 has 14 residues.

V is TRBV7-8 and J is TRBJ2-2, with 7 bases identical to TRBD2. The CDR3 consists of 14 residues. V was pared by 5 bases and J by 4 bases, with 4 bases of the junction left unmatched. Germline CDR1 SGHVS, CDR2 FQNEAQ. DNA of the CDR3: TGTGCCAGCAGCCCGGGGGGTGGCACCGGGGAGCTGTTTTTT. Translation gives CASSPGGGTGELFF.

This rearrangement joins TRBV11-2 to TRBJ2-3; 7 nucleotides match TRBD2. Germline loops: CDR1 SGHAT, CDR2 FQNNGV. CDR3 length: 14 residues. The trim removed 2 bases at V and 1 base at J, leaving 0 bases unmatched. The CDR3 is CASSLLAGTDTQYF. CDR3 coding DNA: TGTGCCAGCAGCTTACTAGCGGGCACAGATACGCAGTATTTT.

The chain is built from TRBV6-1 and TRBJ2-1, with TRBD1 identical over 7 bases. The CDR3 consists of 14 residues. CDR1 and CDR2 from the germline V gene are MNHNS and SASEGT. V lost 3 bases and J lost 9; bases outside the gene matches: 8. The CDR3 here is CASSEFRGSGEQFF. CDR3 nucleotides: TGTGCCAGCAGTGAGTTCAGGGGGTCAGGTGAGCAGTTCTTC.

The chain carries TRBV5-1 and TRBJ2-1; maybe TRBD2 (5 bases). Trimming stripped 5 bases from V and 1 base from J, with 10 bases between. Germline loops: CDR1 SGHRS, CDR2 YFSETQ. The length of the CDR3 is 14 residues. The CDR3 spells CASRSADSYNEQFF. The CDR3 region has the DNA TGCGCCAGCAGGTCAGCGGATTCCTACAATGAGCAGTTCTTC.

As concerns this clone: Other DNA sequences in this sample translate to the same CDR3. This chain connects TRBV5-1 to TRBJ2-7, with D perhaps TRBD1 (6 bases). Germline CDR1 is SGHRS and CDR2 is YFSETQ. The CDR3 is 13 residues long. V was trimmed by 1 base and J by 2 bases, leaving 7 bases between them. This CDR3 is CASSLTGPYEQYF. Here the CDR3 DNA reads TGCGCCAGCAGCTTGACAGGGCCCTACGAGCAGTACTTC.

Remarks on this clone: Just one base apart from a much larger clone, this may be a read error. The same CDR3 arises from other DNA sequences in this sample as well. This chain uses TRBV6-1 with TRBJ2-7, with 14 bases lining up with TRBD2. Germline V gene sequence: CDR1 MNHNS, CDR2 SASEGT. CDR3 length: 14 residues. The junction had 1 base not matched to a gene; V was cut back by 6 bases and J by 3 bases. The CDR3 sequence: CASRGLAGVYEQYF. DNA for the CDR3: TGTGCCAGCAGGGGACTAGCGGGAGTCTACGAGCAGTACTTC.

The chain employs TRBV10-3 and TRBJ2-7, with TRBD1 matching over 8 bases. V gave up 3 bases and J gave up 3 bases; unmatched junction bases: 7. Germline CDR1 ENHRY, CDR2 SYGVKD. There are 15 residues in the CDR3. CDR3 DNA: TGTGCCATCAGTGATTCCGGGACAGGCCTCTACGAGCAGTACTTC. Translating gives CAISDSGTGLYEQYF.

In this sample, this clone turned up once. This rearrangement joins TRBV19 to TRBJ1-1, with no clear D. The V gene's germline CDR1 is LNHDA and CDR2 SQIVND (reference sequence). Trimming removed 2 bases at V and 1 base at J, with 23 bases between. This CDR3 is 19 amino acids long. The CDR3 is CASSIFDLQGHPGNTEAFF. Written as DNA, the CDR3 is TGTGCCAGTAGTATATTCGATCTGCAAGGGCACCCAGGGAACACTGAAGCTTTCTTT.

As regards this clone: A much larger clone lies a single base off, so this may be a read error. The sample has other DNA sequences that encode this CDR3 too. The chain is built from TRBV11-2 and TRBJ2-7; D gene uncertain. CDR1 is SGHAT and CDR2 is FQNNGV in the germline V gene. This CDR3 comprises 15 residues. The CDR3 is CASSLISGLSYEQYF. CDR3 coding DNA: TGTGCTAGCAGCTTAATATCTGGTTTATCCTACGAGCAGTACTTC.

The V call is TRBV6-6, the J call TRBJ2-7, with D hard to call. The CDR3 totals 15 residues. The V gene's germline CDR1 is MNHNY and CDR2 SVGAGI (reference sequence). V gave up 7 bases and J gave up 6 bases, with 22 bases separating them. The CDR3 region is CASTSTLQSSSEQYF. The DNA for the CDR3 is TGTGCCAGCACCTCTACTTTACAGAGTTCGAGCGAGCAGTACTTC.

V usage is TRBV5-1 and J usage is TRBJ1-1; a weak D match, TRBD1 (5 bases). The V and J ends lost 4 bases and 3 bases respectively, with 13 bases between them. The CDR3 covers 14 residues. CDR1 is SGHRS and CDR2 is YFSETQ in the germline V gene. CDR3 bases: TGCGCCAGCAGCGTAGGGGTGGTCGACACTGAAGCTTTCTTT. It specifies CASSVGVVDTEAFF.

The J gene is TRBJ2-3, the V gene TRBV30, with D perhaps TRBD1 (6 bases). Germline assignment: CDR1 GTSNPN and CDR2 SVGIG (reference sequence). The CDR3 has 13 residues. V dropped 8 bases and J dropped 6 bases, with 18 bases sitting between them. The CDR3 sequence is CANGGRAVDTQYF. For the CDR3, the DNA is TGTGCCAATGGGGGCCGCGCCGTGGATACGCAGTATTTT.

This clone came up once. This chain connects TRBV9 to TRBJ2-2, with no clear D. This CDR3 contains 15 residues. From germline, CDR1 is SGDLS and CDR2 YYNGEE. V lost 1 base to trimming and J lost 7 bases, with 14 bases between them. CDR3 nucleotide sequence: TGTGCCAGCAGCGTAACCTCGAGCCAGGTCGGGGAGCTGTTTTTT. The encoded protein is CASSVTSSQVGELFF.